This TCR beta chain emerged from a study of T cell changes during pregnancy in multiple sclerosis. Some clones are missing from TCRdb's copy, which holds only in-frame ones; the method was immunoSEQ multiplex PCR. This sample has roughly 110,000 clones, with about 90% found just once. J gave up 0 bases and V 3 bases, and 5 bases lay outside the gene matches. Germline CDR1 is SGHNT and CDR2 is YYREEE (reference sequence). The CDR3 sequence is 16 residues long. Sequencing used peripheral blood, obtained in the third trimester of pregnancy. The TCR sequence derives from a female donor in good health, enrolled as a control in a pregnancy study. The V and J genes are TRBV5-4 and TRBJ1-4; 7 bases match TRBD1. Written as DNA, the CDR3 is TGTGCCAGCAGCTCAGACAGGGATGCAACTAATGAAAAACTGTTTTTT. Translated: CASSSDRDATNEKLFF.